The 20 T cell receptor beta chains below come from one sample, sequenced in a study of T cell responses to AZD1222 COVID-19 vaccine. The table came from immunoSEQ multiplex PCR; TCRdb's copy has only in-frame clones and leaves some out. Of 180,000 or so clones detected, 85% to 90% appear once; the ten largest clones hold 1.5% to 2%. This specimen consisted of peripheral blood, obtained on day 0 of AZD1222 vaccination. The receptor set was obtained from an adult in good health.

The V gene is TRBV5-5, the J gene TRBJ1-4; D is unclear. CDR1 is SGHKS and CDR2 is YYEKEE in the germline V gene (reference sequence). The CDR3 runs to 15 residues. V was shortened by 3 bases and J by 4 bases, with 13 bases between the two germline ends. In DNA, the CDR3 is TGTGCCAGCAGCTACCCGTCGAACCATAATGAAAAACTGTTTTTT. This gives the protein CASSYPSNHNEKLFF. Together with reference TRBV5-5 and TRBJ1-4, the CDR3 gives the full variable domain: DAGVTQSPTHLIKTRGQQVTLRCSPISGHKSVSWYQQVLGQGPQFIFQYYEKEERGRGNFPDRFSARQFPNYSSELNVNALLLGDSALYLCASSYPSNHNEKLFFGSGTQLSVL.

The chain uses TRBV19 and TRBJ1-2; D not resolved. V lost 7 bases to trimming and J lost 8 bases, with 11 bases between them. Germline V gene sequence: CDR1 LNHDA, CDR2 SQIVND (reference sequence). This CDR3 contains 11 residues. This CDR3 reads CASTGGWGYTF. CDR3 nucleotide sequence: TGTGCCAGTACGGGCGGCTGGGGCTACACCTTC.

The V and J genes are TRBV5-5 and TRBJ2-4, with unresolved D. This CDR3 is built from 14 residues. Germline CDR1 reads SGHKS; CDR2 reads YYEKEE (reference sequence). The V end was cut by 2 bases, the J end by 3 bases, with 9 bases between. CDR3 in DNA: TGTGCCAGCAGCTTACCCGGAAACAAAAACATTCAGTACTTC. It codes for CASSLPGNKNIQYF.

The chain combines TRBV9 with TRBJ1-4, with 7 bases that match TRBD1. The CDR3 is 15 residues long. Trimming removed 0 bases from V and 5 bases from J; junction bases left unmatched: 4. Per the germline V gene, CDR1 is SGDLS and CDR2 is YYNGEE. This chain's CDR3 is CASSVDRGGNEKLFF. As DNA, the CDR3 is TGTGCCAGCAGCGTAGACAGGGGAGGGAATGAAAAACTGTTTTTT.

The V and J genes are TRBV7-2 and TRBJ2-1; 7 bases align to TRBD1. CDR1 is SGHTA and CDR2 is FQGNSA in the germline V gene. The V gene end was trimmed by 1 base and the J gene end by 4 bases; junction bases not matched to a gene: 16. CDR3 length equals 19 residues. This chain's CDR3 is CASSLDPRQGGVSYNEQFF. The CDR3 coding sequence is TGTGCCAGCAGCTTAGACCCCCGACAGGGCGGTGTATCGTACAATGAGCAGTTCTTC.

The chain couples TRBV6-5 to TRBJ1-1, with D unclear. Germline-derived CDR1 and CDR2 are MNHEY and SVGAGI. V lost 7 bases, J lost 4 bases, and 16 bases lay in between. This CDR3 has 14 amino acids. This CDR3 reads CASTSTPAGTEAFF. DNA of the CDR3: TGTGCCAGCACATCAACCCCAGCGGGCACTGAAGCTTTCTTT.

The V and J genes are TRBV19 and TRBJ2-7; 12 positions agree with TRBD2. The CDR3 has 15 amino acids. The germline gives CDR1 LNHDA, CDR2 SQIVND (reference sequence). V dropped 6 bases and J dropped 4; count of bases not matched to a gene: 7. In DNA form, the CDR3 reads TGTGCCAGTAGCACGACTAGCGGGAGTTCATACGAGCAGTACTTC. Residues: CASSTTSGSSYEQYF.

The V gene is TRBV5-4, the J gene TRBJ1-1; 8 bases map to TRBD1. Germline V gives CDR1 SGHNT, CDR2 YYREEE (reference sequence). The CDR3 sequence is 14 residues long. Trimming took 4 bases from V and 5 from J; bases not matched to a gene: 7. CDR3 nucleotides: TGTGCCAGCAGCCAGACAGGGGTTAGGACTGAAGCTTTCTTT. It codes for CASSQTGVRTEAFF.

The DNA for the CDR3 is TGTGCCAGCAGCCAGGTTCGGGGCGGGGGCTCCAGCGGAGAGCAGTTCTTC. Translation: CASSQVRGGGSSGEQFF. V and J are TRBV3-1 (or the pseudogene TRBV3-2) and TRBJ2-1, with D possibly TRBD2 on 7 matching bases. Germline V CDR1 and CDR2: LGHDT, YNNKEL (reference sequence). Trimming removed 3 bases at V and 10 bases at J, with 25 bases between. This CDR3 has 17 residues.

The chain's CDR3 is CASSLPGAGGGFF. CDR3 coding DNA: TGTGCCAGCAGCTTACCCGGGGCGGGAGGGGGGTTCTTC. The rearrangement uses TRBV7-9 and TRBJ2-1, with 9 positions matching TRBD2. In germline, CDR1 is SEHNR, CDR2 FQNEAQ (reference sequence). The CDR3 has 13 residues. The ends lost 2 bases at V and 15 bases at J; junction bases unmatched: 8.

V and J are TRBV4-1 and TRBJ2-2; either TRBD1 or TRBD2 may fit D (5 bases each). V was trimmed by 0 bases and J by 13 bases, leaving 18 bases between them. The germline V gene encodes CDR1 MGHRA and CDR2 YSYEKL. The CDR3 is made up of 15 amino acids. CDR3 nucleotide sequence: TGCGCCAGCAGCCAAGATCTTTCGGGACGGCGCGTGCTGTTTTTT. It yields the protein CASSQDLSGRRVLFF.

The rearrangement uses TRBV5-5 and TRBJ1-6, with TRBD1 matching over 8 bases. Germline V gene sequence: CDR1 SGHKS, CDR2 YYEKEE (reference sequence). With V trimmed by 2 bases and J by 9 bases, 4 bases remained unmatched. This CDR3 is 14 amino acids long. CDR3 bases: TGTGCCAGCAGCTTCCAGGGGGCGGGTTCACCCCTCCACTTT. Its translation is CASSFQGAGSPLHF.

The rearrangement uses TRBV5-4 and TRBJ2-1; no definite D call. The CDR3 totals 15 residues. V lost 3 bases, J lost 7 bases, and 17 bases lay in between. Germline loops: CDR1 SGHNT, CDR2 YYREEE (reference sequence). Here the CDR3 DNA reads TGTGCCAGCAGCTCCGCCCGGACCCCGTCAAATGAGCAGTTCTTC. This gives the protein CASSSARTPSNEQFF.

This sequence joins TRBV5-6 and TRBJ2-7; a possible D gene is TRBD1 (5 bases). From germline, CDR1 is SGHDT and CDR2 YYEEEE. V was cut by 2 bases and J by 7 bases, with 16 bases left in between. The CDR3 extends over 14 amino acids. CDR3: CASSLAGIPGEQYV. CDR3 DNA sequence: TGTGCCAGCAGCTTAGCAGGGATTCCGGGTGAGCAGTACGTC.

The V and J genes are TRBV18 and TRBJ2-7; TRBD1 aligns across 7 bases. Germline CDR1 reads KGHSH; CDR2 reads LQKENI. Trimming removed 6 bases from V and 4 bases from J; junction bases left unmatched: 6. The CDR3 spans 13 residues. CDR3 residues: CASSQDRSYEQYF. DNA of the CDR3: TGTGCCAGCTCCCAGGACAGGTCGTACGAGCAGTACTTC.

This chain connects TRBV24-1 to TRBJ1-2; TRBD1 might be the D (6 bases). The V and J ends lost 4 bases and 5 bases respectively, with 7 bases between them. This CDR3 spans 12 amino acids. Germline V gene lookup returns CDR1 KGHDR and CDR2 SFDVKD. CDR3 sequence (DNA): TGTGCCACCAGTGAACAGGGTTATGGCTACACCTTC. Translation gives CATSEQGYGYTF.

Written as DNA, the CDR3 is TGTGCCAGCAGCTTAGAAACAGGGGGCGTCAATAGCAATCAGCCCCAGCATTTT. Encoded protein: CASSLETGGVNSNQPQHF. V usage is TRBV7-9 and J usage is TRBJ1-5; 9 nucleotides line up with TRBD1. This CDR3 comprises 18 residues. The V gene end was trimmed by 1 base and the J gene end by 0 bases; junction bases not matched to a gene: 7. Germline CDR1 is SEHNR and CDR2 is FQNEAQ (reference sequence).

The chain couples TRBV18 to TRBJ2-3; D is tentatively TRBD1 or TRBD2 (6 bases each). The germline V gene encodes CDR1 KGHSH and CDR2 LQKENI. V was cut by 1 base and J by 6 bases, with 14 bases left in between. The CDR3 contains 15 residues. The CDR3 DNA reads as TGTGCCAGCTCACCACTCGGGGGCTCGGCGGATACGCAGTATTTT. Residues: CASSPLGGSADTQYF.

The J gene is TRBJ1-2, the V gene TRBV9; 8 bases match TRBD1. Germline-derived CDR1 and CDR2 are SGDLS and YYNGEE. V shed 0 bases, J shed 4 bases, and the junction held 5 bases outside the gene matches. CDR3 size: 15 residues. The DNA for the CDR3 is TGTGCCAGCAGCGTAGATCCAGGGGGCGTCTATGGCTACACCTTC. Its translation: CASSVDPGGVYGYTF.

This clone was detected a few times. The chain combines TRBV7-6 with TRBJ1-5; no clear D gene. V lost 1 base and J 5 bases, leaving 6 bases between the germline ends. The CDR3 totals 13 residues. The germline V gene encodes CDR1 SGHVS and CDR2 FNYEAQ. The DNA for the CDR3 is TGTGCCAGCAGCTTAGGGTCGGATCAGCCCCAGCATTTT. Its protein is CASSLGSDQPQHF.